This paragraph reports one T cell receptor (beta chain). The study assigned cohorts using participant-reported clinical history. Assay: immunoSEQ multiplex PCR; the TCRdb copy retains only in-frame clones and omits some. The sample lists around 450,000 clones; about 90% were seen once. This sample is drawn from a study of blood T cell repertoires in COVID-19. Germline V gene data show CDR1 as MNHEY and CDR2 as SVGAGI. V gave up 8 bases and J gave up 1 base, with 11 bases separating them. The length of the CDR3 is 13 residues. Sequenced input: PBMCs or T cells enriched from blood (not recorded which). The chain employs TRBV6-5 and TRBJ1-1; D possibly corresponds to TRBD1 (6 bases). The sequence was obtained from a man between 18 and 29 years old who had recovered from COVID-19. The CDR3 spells CASGRGKNTEAFF. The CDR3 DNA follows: TGTGCCAGCGGGAGGGGGAAGAACACTGAAGCTTTCTTT.